The 5 T cell receptor beta chains in this list originate from one sample, sequenced in a study of blood T cell repertoires in COVID-19. TCRdb's table, derived via immunoSEQ multiplex PCR, lists solely in-frame clones and lacks some. The sample has 100,000 to 150,000 clones, around 80% seen once; the top ten hold more than 10%. The specimen was peripheral blood. These receptors were collected from a woman aged 55-69 years with acute or convalescent COVID-19.

This clone has just one count. J is TRBJ2-3 and V is TRBV6-1, with TRBD1 matching over 7 bases. Germline lookup yields CDR1 MNHNS and CDR2 SASEGT. Trimming cost V 2 bases and J 4 bases; bases outside gene matches: 9. The CDR3 runs 16 residues. CDR3 sequence: CASSEWGQSRADTQYF. The CDR3 region has the DNA TGTGCCAGCAGTGAATGGGGACAGAGTAGGGCAGATACGCAGTATTTT.

V usage is TRBV28 and J usage is TRBJ1-1, with TRBD1 matching 7 bases. V shed 6 bases, J shed 4 bases, and the junction held 8 bases outside the gene matches. The CDR3 extends over 14 amino acids. Germline V gene sequence: CDR1 MDHEN, CDR2 SYDVKM. Written as DNA, the CDR3 is TGTGCCAGCAGCCGAGGGGGCAGAGGCACTGAAGCTTTCTTT. As protein: CASSRGGRGTEAFF.

The rearrangement uses TRBV18 and TRBJ1-3; D gene uncertain. Per germline, CDR1 KGHSH and CDR2 LQKENI. The CDR3 loop spans 17 amino acids. Trimming left V 2 bases short and J 1 base short, with 15 bases between. CDR3 DNA: TGTGCCAGCTCACCAACGGTAGGAGGGTCTTCTGGAAACACCATATATTTT. It encodes CASSPTVGGSSGNTIYF.

V is TRBV19 and J is TRBJ2-3; tentatively, D is TRBD1 (5 bases). Between the trimmed V and J ends, which lost 5 bases and 2 bases, there was a span of 17 bases. CDR1 LNHDA and CDR2 SQIVND come from the germline V gene (reference sequence). The CDR3 contains 16 residues. This chain's CDR3 is CASSSRVWATTDTQYF. CDR3 DNA: TGTGCCAGTAGTTCCAGGGTTTGGGCCACCACAGATACGCAGTATTTT.

The chain carries TRBV28 and TRBJ1-5; no reliable D call. Deletions cut 3 bases from V and 3 bases from J, with 9 bases between. CDR1 MDHEN and CDR2 SYDVKM come from the germline V gene. The CDR3 has 14 amino acids. The CDR3: CASSFGGPNQPQHF. The CDR3 DNA is TGTGCCAGCAGTTTCGGCGGGCCCAATCAGCCCCAGCATTTT. The variable domain in full, with the rest retrieved from reference TRBV28 and TRBJ1-5, is DVKVTQSSRYLVKRTGEKVFLECVQDMDHENMFWYRQDPGLGLRLIYFSYDVKMKEKGDIPEGYSVSREKKERFSLILESASTNQTSMYLCASSFGGPNQPQHFGDGTRLSIL.